The 19 T cell receptor beta chains listed next were all sequenced from one sample in a study of blood T cell repertoires in COVID-19. Some clones are missing from TCRdb's copy, which holds only in-frame ones; the method was immunoSEQ multiplex PCR. Altogether under 200,000 clones are present, roughly 83% being singletons, with the ten largest covering roughly 2.9%. The sequenced sample was peripheral blood. The receptors stem from a woman aged 60-75 years with acute or convalescent COVID-19.

This chain links TRBV7-2 with TRBJ1-5; the D gene is possibly TRBD1 (6 bases). Looked up from germline, CDR1 is SGHTA and CDR2 is FQGNSA. The CDR3 has 15 amino acids. The V gene lost 2 bases and the J gene lost 4 bases, with 12 bases spanning the gap. The CDR3 region has the DNA TGTGCCAGCAGCTTACAGCAGGGGTCAAATCAGCCCCAGCATTTT. The encoded protein is CASSLQQGSNQPQHF.

The rearrangement links TRBV30 to TRBJ2-2, with D possibly TRBD2 on 5 matching bases. CDR1 and CDR2 (germline): GTSNPN, SVGIG (reference sequence). The CDR3 consists of 14 residues. The germline V and J ends were trimmed by 2 bases and 1 base, with 8 bases remaining between them. CDR3 nucleotide sequence: TGTGCCTGGAGTTCGGGGAGGAACACCGGGGAGCTGTTTTTT. It codes for CAWSSGRNTGELFF.

CDR3 nucleotide sequence: TGTGCCAGCAGCTTACAGGGGATTAGCGACTATGGCTACACCTTC. This gives the protein CASSLQGISDYGYTF. The chain combines TRBV5-6 with TRBJ1-2; 7 bases align to TRBD1. CDR1 is SGHDT, CDR2 YYEEEE, per germline. V lost 2 bases and J lost 3; bases outside the gene matches: 7. The CDR3 has 15 amino acids. Using reference TRBV5-6 and TRBJ1-2 for the parts outside the CDR3, the full variable domain is DAGVTQSPTHLIKTRGQQVTLRCSPKSGHDTVSWYQQALGQGPQFIFQYYEEEERQRGNFPDRFSGHQFPNYSSELNVNALLLGDSALYLCASSLQGISDYGYTFGSGTRLTVV.

The rearrangement joins TRBV6-1 to TRBJ1-2; D is uncertain. Germline CDR1 and CDR2: MNHNS and SASEGT. The V gene lost 3 bases and the J gene lost 3 bases, with 26 bases spanning the gap. CDR3 length equals 19 residues. The CDR3 region is CASSDRIRDTGKPHYGYTF. The CDR3 nucleotides are TGTGCCAGCAGTGATAGGATTCGGGATACGGGGAAACCGCACTATGGCTACACCTTC.

Only one count was recorded for this clone. The chain has TRBV5-4 and TRBJ2-5; D call uncertain. The CDR3 covers 15 residues. Germline V CDR1 and CDR2: SGHNT, YYREEE (reference sequence). Trimming cost V 0 bases and J 2 bases, with 11 bases left between them. CDR3 in amino acids: CASSLVSGMQETQYF. CDR3 coding DNA: TGTGCCAGCAGCTTGGTATCGGGTATGCAAGAGACCCAGTACTTC. The full variable domain, with the rest looked up from reference TRBV5-4 and TRBJ2-5, is ETGVTQSPTHLIKTRGQQVTLRCSSQSGHNTVSWYQQALGQGPQFIFQYYREEENGRGNFPPRFSGLQFPNYSSELNVNALELDDSALYLCASSLVSGMQETQYFGPGTRLLVL.

The chain links TRBV9 to TRBJ2-7, with 11 bases aligning to TRBD2. The CDR3 is 17 residues long. The junction had 13 bases not matched to a gene; V was cut back by 3 bases and J by 5 bases. Germline V CDR1 and CDR2: SGDLS, YYNGEE. The DNA of the CDR3 is TGTGCCAGCAGCGCGAATCATCTAGCGGGGGGTTGGCACGAGCAGTACTTC. This translates into CASSANHLAGGWHEQYF.

This rearrangement joins TRBV10-2 to TRBJ2-7; D may be TRBD2 (6 bases). The germline gives CDR1 WSHSY, CDR2 SAAADI. This CDR3 spans 14 amino acids. Between the trimmed V and J ends, which lost 10 bases and 0 bases, there was a span of 16 bases. The CDR3 here is CATWRDRSSYEQYF. The CDR3 bases are TGCGCCACCTGGAGGGACCGAAGCTCCTACGAGCAGTACTTC.

The chain recombines TRBV12-3 or TRBV12-4 with TRBJ1-5; 7 nucleotides agree with TRBD1. The ends lost 5 bases at V and 6 bases at J; junction bases unmatched: 4. CDR3 length: 13 amino acids. DNA for the CDR3: TGTGCCAGCAGTGAACAGGGGAGTCAGCCCCAGCATTTT. Translation: CASSEQGSQPQHF.

The V call is TRBV29-1, the J call TRBJ2-5, with D perhaps matching TRBD2 (5 bases). Per germline, CDR1 SQVTM and CDR2 ANQGSEA. The CDR3 covers 12 residues. V dropped 5 bases and J dropped 6 bases, with 13 bases sitting between them. CDR3 amino acids: CSVKTIGKTQYF. As DNA, the CDR3 is TGCAGCGTTAAGACTATCGGAAAGACCCAGTACTTC.

V and J are TRBV4-3 and TRBJ1-1; 11 positions agree with TRBD1. Germline CDR1 reads LGHNA; CDR2 reads YSLEER. Trimming at V came to 3 bases and at J to 1 base, leaving 7 bases not matched to a gene. This CDR3 is 17 amino acids long. CDR3 residues: CASSQGWTGGSNTEAFF. The CDR3 coding sequence is TGCGCCAGCAGCCAGGGGTGGACAGGGGGCTCGAACACTGAAGCTTTCTTT.

The chain combines TRBV10-3 with TRBJ2-7; 7 bases agree with TRBD2. Trimming at V came to 3 bases and at J to 6 bases, leaving 11 bases not matched to a gene. CDR1 ENHRY and CDR2 SYGVKD come from the germline V gene. This CDR3 is built from 15 residues. DNA for the CDR3: TGTGCCATCAGTGACACGCAGCGGGGCCCCCGCGAGCAGTACTTC. It yields the protein CAISDTQRGPREQYF.

This clone was counted only a few times. The chain carries TRBV6-5 and TRBJ1-2; 12 bases line up with TRBD1. J lost 7 bases, V lost 6 bases, and 9 bases had no gene match. This CDR3 comprises 15 residues. Germline loops: CDR1 MNHEY, CDR2 SVGAGI. The CDR3, as DNA: TGTGCCAGCAGCCAAAGGGACAGGGGGCATCCTGGCTACACCTTC. This codes for CASSQRDRGHPGYTF.

The chain employs TRBV14 and TRBJ2-7; 8 bases line up with TRBD1. J was trimmed by 5 bases and V by 3 bases; bases with no gene match: 12. CDR3 length: 16 residues. Germline V gene data show CDR1 as SGHDN and CDR2 as FVKESK. CDR3 amino acids: CASSHLPDRENNEQYF. Here the CDR3 DNA reads TGTGCCAGCAGCCACCTCCCGGACAGGGAAAACAACGAGCAGTACTTC. The whole variable domain, filled in from reference TRBV14 and TRBJ2-7, reads EAGVTQFPSHSVIEKGQTVTLRCDPISGHDNLYWYRRVMGKEIKFLLHFVKESKQDESGMPNNRFLAERTGGTYSTLKVQPAELEDSGVYFCASSHLPDRENNEQYFGPGTRLTVT.

The V and J genes are TRBV5-1 and TRBJ2-7; 9 nucleotides align to TRBD1. The CDR3 totals 16 residues. J was trimmed by 2 bases and V by 0 bases; bases with no gene match: 6. Per the germline V gene, CDR1 is SGHRS and CDR2 is YFSETQ. The CDR3 reads CASSLAGQGATYEQYF. The CDR3 region has the DNA TGCGCCAGCAGCTTGGCGGGACAGGGTGCCACCTACGAGCAGTACTTC.

The chain has TRBV24-1 and TRBJ2-6; D is unresolved. V lost 3 bases to trimming and J lost 0 bases, with 14 bases between them. This CDR3 spans 18 amino acids. Germline assignment: CDR1 KGHDR and CDR2 SFDVKD. The CDR3: CATSDAELKNSGANVLTF. CDR3 coding DNA: TGTGCCACCAGTGATGCAGAACTAAAAAACTCTGGGGCCAACGTCCTGACTTTC.

This clone was seen just once. V gene TRBV25-1 combines with J gene TRBJ2-1; D unresolved. Trimming took 3 bases from V and 4 from J, leaving 10 bases between them. This CDR3 is built from 14 residues. In germline, CDR1 is MGHDK, CDR2 SYGVNS. CDR3 in DNA: TGTGCCAGCAGTGACCGCGGAACTTACAATGAGCAGTTCTTC. This gives the protein CASSDRGTYNEQFF.

The chain carries TRBV11-3 and TRBJ1-1; TRBD1 is a possible D gene (6 bases). Germline V gene lookup returns CDR1 SGHNT and CDR2 YENEEA. The CDR3 covers 15 residues. Trimming pared 5 bases from V and 4 bases from J, leaving 17 bases between. CDR3 nucleotides: TGTGCCAGCAGCCTAGGGGGTTTCGGAGGCACTGAAGCTTTCTTT. Protein sequence: CASSLGGFGGTEAFF.

This rearrangement joins TRBV9 to TRBJ1-1; D is undetermined. CDR3 length: 13 amino acids. With 3 bases removed from V and 4 bases from J, the gap between germline ends came to 10 bases. The germline V gene has CDR1 SGDLS and CDR2 YYNGEE. CDR3 nucleotide sequence: TGTGCCAGCAGCGCCTCAGAGGTCACTGAAGCTTTCTTT. Translation gives CASSASEVTEAFF.

The chain uses TRBV19 and TRBJ2-7; maybe TRBD1 (5 bases). CDR1 and CDR2 from the germline V gene are LNHDA and SQIVND (reference sequence). The CDR3 loop spans 13 amino acids. The V end was cut by 0 bases, the J end by 5 bases, with 8 bases between. In nucleotides, the CDR3 is TGTGCCAGTAGTATAGATTCAGGGAACGAGCAGTACTTC. Residues: CASSIDSGNEQYF.